This T cell receptor (beta chain) is from a study of PD-1 blockade in classical Hodgkin lymphoma. The table came from immunoSEQ multiplex PCR; TCRdb's copy has only in-frame clones and leaves some out. Among approximately 27,000 clones listed, under 90% were seen once. The length of the CDR3 is 14 residues. The ends were cut back, 3 bases at V and 4 bases at J, with 13 bases in the middle. Germline lookup yields CDR1 SGHRS and CDR2 YFSETQ. All the patients suffered relapse after autologous stem cell transplantation, and brentuximab vedotin exposure differed. Specimen: peripheral blood mononuclear cells (PBMCs), collected at baseline. This sequence joins TRBV5-1 and TRBJ1-2; D perhaps matches TRBD1 (6 bases). This TCR was recovered from a human donor with classical Hodgkin lymphoma. CDR3 sequence reads: CASSSDGGGYGYTF. The CDR3, as DNA: TGCGCCAGCAGCTCGGACGGAGGGGGCTATGGCTACACCTTC.